The 22 T cell receptor beta chains given below trace back to one sample, sequenced in a study of T cell responses to AZD1222 COVID-19 vaccine. TCRdb's table, derived via immunoSEQ multiplex PCR, lists solely in-frame clones and lacks some. The table records 100,000 to 150,000 clones, around 90% of them present only once. Sequenced material: peripheral blood, taken on day 0 of AZD1222 vaccination. Receptors were obtained from an adult in good health.

With respect to this clone: Other DNA sequences from this sample encode an identical CDR3 as well. The chain has TRBV2 and TRBJ1-1; possible D gene TRBD1, 5 bases. The V end lost 4 bases, the J end lost 7 bases, and 10 bases lay between the germline ends. From germline, CDR1 is SNHLY and CDR2 FYNNEI. The CDR3 spans 12 residues. Here the CDR3 DNA reads TGTGCCAGCAGTGTGCAGGGAATTGAAGCTTTCTTT. This gives the protein CASSVQGIEAFF.

This chain links TRBV5-4 with TRBJ1-1, with TRBD1 matching 8 bases. CDR3 length equals 15 residues. CDR1 SGHNT and CDR2 YYREEE come from the germline V gene (reference sequence). The junction had 9 bases not matched to a gene; V was cut back by 3 bases and J by 5 bases. The CDR3 reads CASSSNRGDWTEAFF. DNA of the CDR3: TGTGCCAGCAGCTCAAACAGGGGGGATTGGACTGAAGCTTTCTTT.

The V and J genes are TRBV14 and TRBJ2-7, with 7 bases aligning to TRBD1. J was trimmed by 1 base and V by 4 bases; bases with no gene match: 7. The CDR3 is 15 residues long. Germline loops: CDR1 SGHDN, CDR2 FVKESK. The CDR3 coding sequence is TGTGCCAGCAGCCGCCGGGACAGTTTTTCCTACGAGCAGTACTTC. Its protein is CASSRRDSFSYEQYF.

V gene TRBV19 combines with J gene TRBJ2-1, with TRBD2 matching 9 bases. The ends lost 11 bases at V and 4 bases at J; junction bases unmatched: 9. The germline V gene has CDR1 LNHDA and CDR2 SQIVND (reference sequence). The CDR3 extends over 14 amino acids. The CDR3 region has the DNA TGTGCCTGCACGGCGGGGGGGGTTTACAATGAGCAGTTCTTC. This translates into CACTAGGVYNEQFF.

This sequence joins TRBV5-6 and TRBJ1-3; 7 bases fit TRBD1. V lost 2 bases and J lost 0; bases outside the gene matches: 8. CDR1 and CDR2 (germline): SGHDT, YYEEEE. The CDR3 sequence is 17 residues long. DNA of the CDR3: TGTGCCAGCAGCTTTCTGGACAGGTTGGACTCTGGAAACACCATATATTTT. Its protein is CASSFLDRLDSGNTIYF. The whole variable domain, filled in from reference TRBV5-6 and TRBJ1-3, reads DAGVTQSPTHLIKTRGQQVTLRCSPKSGHDTVSWYQQALGQGPQFIFQYYEEEERQRGNFPDRFSGHQFPNYSSELNVNALLLGDSALYLCASSFLDRLDSGNTIYFGEGSWLTVV.

There are a few counts of this clone. V and J are TRBV7-2 and TRBJ1-6; D unresolved. The CDR3 is 15 amino acids. Trimming cost V 2 bases and J 1 base, with 6 bases left between them. Germline lookup yields CDR1 SGHTA and CDR2 FQGNSA. The CDR3 spells CASSLMISYNSPLHF. The CDR3 DNA reads as TGTGCCAGCAGCTTAATGATTTCCTATAATTCACCCCTCCACTTT.

The chain uses TRBV2 and TRBJ2-2; D uncertain. This CDR3 region has 12 residues. The V end lost 2 bases, the J end lost 4 bases, and 2 bases lay between the germline ends. The germline V gene encodes CDR1 SNHLY and CDR2 FYNNEI. CDR3 protein: CASSETTGELFF. The CDR3 DNA follows: TGTGCCAGCAGTGAAACCACCGGGGAGCTGTTTTTT.

The chain carries TRBV18 and TRBJ2-7, with 8 bases matching TRBD2. V lost 6 bases and J lost 3; bases outside the gene matches: 7. The germline CDR1 and CDR2 sequences are KGHSH and LQKENI. The CDR3 spans 14 residues. CDR3 amino acids: CASSPGGGGYEQYF. The CDR3 DNA follows: TGTGCCAGCTCTCCGGGGGGGGGCGGCTACGAGCAGTACTTC.

This clone came up once. This chain uses TRBV28 with TRBJ2-3; TRBD2 aligns across 8 bases. Germline V gives CDR1 MDHEN, CDR2 SYDVKM. The trim removed 2 bases at V and 4 bases at J, leaving 5 bases unmatched. CDR3 length: 15 residues. CDR3 in amino acids: CASSLLAGGSDTQYF. CDR3 DNA: TGTGCCAGCAGTTTACTTGCGGGGGGTTCAGATACGCAGTATTTT.

The CDR3 nucleotides read TGTGCCAGCTCACCACAGAAGGGGAACACTGAAGCTTTCTTT. As protein: CASSPQKGNTEAFF. V usage is TRBV18 and J usage is TRBJ1-1; D is uncertain. The CDR3 loop spans 14 amino acids. Germline lookup yields CDR1 KGHSH and CDR2 LQKENI. V gave up 1 base and J gave up 1 base, with 7 bases separating them.

This chain connects TRBV3-1 (or the pseudogene TRBV3-2) to TRBJ2-5, with 12 positions matching TRBD2. Losses at the gene ends were 2 bases for V and 4 bases for J; bases not matched to a gene: 11. The length of the CDR3 is 18 residues. Germline V gene lookup returns CDR1 LGHDT and CDR2 YNNKEL (reference sequence). CDR3: CASSQITSGGPHRETQYF. DNA of the CDR3: TGTGCCAGCAGCCAAATAACTAGCGGGGGGCCCCATCGAGAGACCCAGTACTTC.

The rearrangement joins TRBV11-1 to TRBJ2-7; 7 nucleotides line up with TRBD1. The germline V gene encodes CDR1 SGHAT and CDR2 FQDESV (reference sequence). Trimming at V came to 5 bases and at J to 7 bases, leaving 11 bases not matched to a gene. CDR3 length: 14 residues. The CDR3 DNA is TGTGCCAGCAGCCCGGGACAGACCCTACGAGAGCAGTACTTC. It specifies CASSPGQTLREQYF.

The chain carries TRBV27 and TRBJ2-5, with D hard to call. V was trimmed by 5 bases and J by 5 bases, leaving 18 bases between them. This CDR3 is built from 15 residues. CDR1 and CDR2 (germline): MNHEY, SMNVEV (reference sequence). Here the CDR3 reads CASSPAQSHGETQYF. In DNA, the CDR3 is TGTGCCAGCAGTCCCGCACAGTCCCACGGGGAGACCCAGTACTTC.

The rearrangement joins TRBV5-4 to TRBJ2-2, with D tentatively TRBD2 (7 bases). Germline V lookup: CDR1 SGHNT, CDR2 YYREEE (reference sequence). The CDR3 is 16 amino acids. Trimming pared 5 bases from V and 6 bases from J, leaving 20 bases between. For the CDR3, the DNA is TGTGCCAGCAGGAGGGGCGGGGGCCAGGTCGCCGGGGAGCTGTTTTTT. It encodes CASRRGGGQVAGELFF.

V usage is TRBV27 and J usage is TRBJ1-1; perhaps TRBD1 as D (5 bases). Trimming took off 6 bases at V and 4 bases at J, with 21 bases between the two ends. The CDR3 spans 16 residues. CDR1 is MNHEY and CDR2 is SMNVEV in the germline V gene (reference sequence). CDR3 sequence reads: CASSHRGGTIVTEAFF. The CDR3 DNA reads TGTGCCAGCAGCCACCGGGGGGGAACGATCGTCACTGAAGCTTTCTTT.

J is TRBJ1-5 and V is TRBV28, with D possibly TRBD1 on 6 matching bases. CDR1 MDHEN and CDR2 SYDVKM come from the germline V gene. Deletions cut 11 bases from V and 5 bases from J, with 16 bases between. The CDR3 totals 13 residues. Written as DNA, the CDR3 is TGTGCCGGCCAAGGGGGACCTTATCAGCCCCAGCATTTT. Translated: CAGQGGPYQPQHF.

The V call is TRBV3-1 (or the pseudogene TRBV3-2), the J call TRBJ2-7; TRBD1 matches at 10 bases. Germline trimming cut 4 bases from V and 2 bases from J; bases unmatched to any gene: 2. Per germline, CDR1 LGHDT and CDR2 YNNKEL (reference sequence). CDR3 size: 14 residues. The CDR3 DNA sequence: TGTGCCAGCAGCCCGGGACAGGGGACCTACGAGCAGTACTTC. Translating it yields CASSPGQGTYEQYF.

The chain is built from TRBV4-2 and TRBJ2-5; TRBD2 matches 9 bases. Losses at the gene ends were 0 bases for V and 4 bases for J; bases not matched to a gene: 12. This CDR3 spans 18 amino acids. CDR1 is LGHNA, CDR2 YNFKEQ, per germline. Here the CDR3 DNA reads TGTGCCAGCAGCCAAGATCGCAGTAGCGGGGGACCTGGAGAGACCCAGTACTTC. It is translated as CASSQDRSSGGPGETQYF.

This clone appeared once. This chain links TRBV19 with TRBJ2-5; tentatively, D is TRBD2 (5 bases). There are 15 residues in the CDR3. The V and J ends lost 0 bases and 1 base respectively, with 9 bases between them. The V gene's germline CDR1 is LNHDA and CDR2 SQIVND (reference sequence). DNA of the CDR3: TGTGCCAGTAGTATAGAGAGGGATTCCCAAGAGACCCAGTACTTC. Translation: CASSIERDSQETQYF.

This rearrangement joins TRBV4-2 to TRBJ1-5; D may be TRBD1 (5 bases). V was pared by 1 base and J by 1 base, with 8 bases between. Germline V gene sequence: CDR1 LGHNA, CDR2 YNFKEQ. This CDR3 spans 15 amino acids. The CDR3 is CASSQAGASNQPQHF. In DNA, the CDR3 is TGTGCCAGCAGCCAAGCTGGGGCCAGCAATCAGCCCCAGCATTTT.

This rearrangement joins TRBV5-5 to TRBJ2-7, with no clear D. The V end lost 2 bases, the J end lost 0 bases, and 12 bases lay between the germline ends. The germline gives CDR1 SGHKS, CDR2 YYEKEE (reference sequence). CDR3 length: 15 amino acids. The DNA for the CDR3 is TGTGCCAGCAGCTTTTACTCAATTAGCTCCTACGAGCAGTACTTC. It is translated as CASSFYSISSYEQYF.

The chain couples TRBV23-1 to TRBJ2-2; maybe TRBD2 (6 bases). TRBV23-1 is known as an ORF, though its function is uncertain. The CDR3 spans 16 residues. The V gene lost 3 bases and the J gene lost 7 bases, with 18 bases spanning the gap. CDR3 nucleotide sequence: TGCGCCAGCAGTCAGGAGGGGCAGGGAATTCTCGGGGAGCTGTTTTTT. Protein product: CASSQEGQGILGELFF.